The clone carrying this TCR beta chain was found a few times. Its antigen remains unknown. This specimen belongs to a study of beta chain features in type 1 diabetes. Study details: Age and gender were similar between patients and healthy donors, as were cell yields. Study conclusions and caveats: Diminished insertions and augmented deletions at VDJ junctions characterized type 1 diabetes patients. In all four CD4+ subsets, TCRB CDR3 length was significantly, moderately reduced in type 1 diabetes. The similarity of naive, central memory and Treg TCRB repertoires appeared greater among patients than among healthy donors.

J was trimmed by 0 bases and V by 8 bases; bases with no gene match: 7. The germline V gene encodes CDR1 GTSNPN and CDR2 SVGIG (reference sequence). The CDR3 runs 14 residues. As every portion of the isolated RNA was reverse transcribed, the sequencing read expressed TCRB transcripts. An average of about 3.4 million reads was obtained for naive, central memory and regulatory T cell samples. Using immunoSEQ multiplex PCR, the repertoire was profiled, and TCRdb retains in-frame clones only, with some absent. The sample has a few hundred thousand clones; about a sixth are singletons. The chain joins TRBV30 to TRBJ1-3; 7 bases map to TRBD1. The TCR originated in a man aged 25 to 40 with type 1 diabetes. Material: naive CD4+ T cells from blood. The CDR3 DNA reads as TGTGCCGGCCAAGGGGGCAACTCTGGAAACACCATATATTTT. Protein product: CAGQGGNSGNTIYF.